This TCR beta chain was obtained from a study of cytomegalovirus exposure and HLA in healthy donors. General observations from the study: Cytomegalovirus association was listed for under 200 TCR beta chains. When presence/absence was analysed, sequencing depth was taken to be roughly uniform across donors.

Concerning this clone itself: Antigen unknown.

PCR used 60 Vbeta primers and 13 Jbeta primers. Only in-frame clones appear in the TCRdb table, and some are missing; sequencing was by immunoSEQ multiplex PCR. The sample totals 93,000 or so clones. The TCR comes from a man aged 40-55 years in good health and CMV-seronegative. The sequenced material came from PBMCs.

The CDR3: CASSPFSPLNEQFF. CDR3 bases: TGTGCCAGCAGTCCCTTCAGTCCATTAAATGAGCAGTTCTTC. The chain employs TRBV28 and TRBJ2-1; D unresolved. Per germline, CDR1 MDHEN and CDR2 SYDVKM. This CDR3 region has 14 residues. Trimming took off 5 bases at V and 7 bases at J, with 15 bases between the two ends.